Presented here are 27 T cell receptor beta chains from one specimen sequenced in a study of beta chain features in type 1 diabetes. The whole isolated RNA underwent reverse transcription, so sequencing captured expressed TCRB transcripts. Sequencing was performed with immunoSEQ multiplex PCR; in TCRdb, only in-frame clones are kept and a portion is missing. This sample has 400,000 to 550,000 clones, with about an eighth found just once. Sequencing used naive CD4+ T cells from blood. The receptor set was obtained from a woman between 18 and 30 years old in good health.

This clone was counted between two and nine times. The chain couples TRBV7-3 to TRBJ2-6, with D maybe TRBD1 (6 bases). V lost 3 bases, J lost 2 bases, and 14 bases lay in between. The CDR3 has 17 residues. Per germline, CDR1 SGHTA and CDR2 FQGTGA. CDR3 bases: TGTGCCAGCAGCTTCGGCAGGGGCCTCACTGGGGCCAACGTCCTGACTTTC. Its translation: CASSFGRGLTGANVLTF.

In its sample, this clone was seen a few times. The chain uses TRBV7-3 and TRBJ1-5; D remains ambiguous. CDR1 and CDR2 (germline): SGHTA, FQGTGA. With 2 bases removed from V and 3 bases from J, the gap between germline ends came to 8 bases. CDR3 length: 14 amino acids. This CDR3 reads CASSLAGINQPQHF. CDR3 nucleotides: TGTGCCAGCAGCTTAGCTGGGATCAATCAGCCCCAGCATTTT.

This rearrangement joins TRBV19 to TRBJ2-5; perhaps TRBD2 as D (5 bases). The CDR3 length is 12 residues. Germline-derived CDR1 and CDR2 are LNHDA and SQIVND (reference sequence). V lost 3 bases and J lost 11, with 13 bases in between. In DNA, the CDR3 is TGTGCCAGTAGTATGTTGAGTGGGGAGCAGTACTTC. This translates into CASSMLSGEQYF. Variable domain in full (rest from reference TRBV19 and TRBJ2-5): DGGITQSPKYLFRKEGQNVTLSCEQNLNHDAMYWYRQDPGQGLRLIYYSQIVNDFQKGDIAEGYSVSREKKESFPLTVTSAQKNPTAFYLCASSMLSGEQYFGPGTRLLVL.

This chain connects TRBV2 to TRBJ2-4, with a tentative D call TRBD2 (5 bases). Trimming removed 7 bases from V and 7 bases from J, with 11 bases in between. CDR1 is SNHLY, CDR2 FYNNEI, per germline. There are 12 residues in the CDR3. DNA for the CDR3: TGTGCCAGCAACGGGGAGCGGAACATTCAGTACTTC. It translates to CASNGERNIQYF.

J is TRBJ1-1 and V is TRBV7-3, with D perhaps TRBD1 (5 bases). This CDR3 has 13 amino acids. Between the trimmed V and J ends, which lost 6 bases and 5 bases, there was a span of 13 bases. Germline CDR1 SGHTA, CDR2 FQGTGA. This chain's CDR3 is CASSEQVGTEAFF. In nucleotides, the CDR3 is TGTGCCAGCAGTGAACAGGTTGGGACTGAAGCTTTCTTT.

This clone was seen a handful of times. Being one base from a much bigger clone, this may be a read error. The chain employs TRBV7-3 and TRBJ2-6; the D is unclear. Deletions cut 1 base from V and 2 bases from J, with 6 bases between. CDR1 and CDR2 (germline): SGHTA, FQGTGA. The CDR3 loop spans 15 amino acids. The CDR3 loop is CASSLRGPGANVLTF. CDR3 in DNA: TGTGCCAGCAGCTTAAGGGGTCCTGGGGCCAACGTCCTGACTTTC.

The table lists this clone with a few counts. The rearrangement joins TRBV7-2 to TRBJ2-7; the match to TRBD2 covers 10 bases. J lost 6 bases, V lost 5 bases, and 4 bases had no gene match. CDR1 is SGHTA, CDR2 FQGNSA, per germline. The CDR3 has 13 amino acids. The CDR3 DNA sequence: TGTGCCAGCAGCACCCTAGCGGGAGTCGAGCAGTACTTC. Its translation is CASSTLAGVEQYF.

This clone was seen more than once but under ten times. The chain joins TRBV14 to TRBJ2-5, with D tentatively TRBD2 (6 bases). V lost 4 bases to trimming and J lost 7 bases, with 13 bases between them. This CDR3 is 13 amino acids long. Germline CDR1 is SGHDN and CDR2 is FVKESK. This chain's CDR3 is CASSPGLLGTQYF. The DNA of the CDR3 is TGTGCCAGCAGCCCGGGACTCCTGGGGACCCAGTACTTC.

The chain uses TRBV13 and TRBJ2-5; 7 bases agree with TRBD1. In germline, CDR1 is PRHDT, CDR2 FYEKMQ (reference sequence). The CDR3 length is 14 residues. V was clipped by 5 bases and J by 1 base; unmatched bases: 4. The CDR3 nucleotides read TGTGCCAGCAGCAACAGACAGGGCCAAGAGACCCAGTACTTC. This sequence encodes CASSNRQGQETQYF.

This chain links TRBV9 with TRBJ1-2; D remains ambiguous. CDR1 and CDR2 (germline): SGDLS, YYNGEE. CDR3 length: 11 residues. V was pared by 4 bases and J by 7 bases, with 8 bases between. The CDR3 region is CASSQLSGYTF. CDR3 nucleotide sequence: TGTGCCAGCAGCCAACTCTCTGGCTACACCTTC.

The CDR3 nucleotides read TGTGCCAGCAGCCTGCGCGGCGGGAGTACCAACGAGCAGTACTTC. Translating gives CASSLRGGSTNEQYF. The chain couples TRBV5-8 to TRBJ2-7; 7 bases are a match to TRBD2. The CDR3 extends over 15 amino acids. CDR1 SGHTS and CDR2 YDEGEE come from the germline V gene. J was trimmed by 5 bases and V by 4 bases; bases with no gene match: 12.

The rearrangement links TRBV27 to TRBJ2-1; D is undetermined. The V and J ends lost 6 bases and 4 bases respectively, with 7 bases between them. The germline gives CDR1 MNHEY, CDR2 SMNVEV (reference sequence). The CDR3 covers 12 residues. The CDR3 DNA sequence: TGTGCCAGCAGGACTCAATACAATGAGCAGTTCTTC. As protein: CASRTQYNEQFF.

The rearrangement links TRBV27 to TRBJ2-3, with D uncertain. Germline-derived CDR1 and CDR2 are MNHEY and SMNVEV (reference sequence). V was pared by 3 bases and J by 2 bases, with 9 bases between. This CDR3 has 14 residues. CDR3 nucleotides: TGTGCCAGCAGTTTGGCCGAGTACACAGATACGCAGTATTTT. Its protein product is CASSLAEYTDTQYF.

This clone showed up just a few times. V is TRBV7-9 and J is TRBJ2-5; D is possibly TRBD2 (5 bases). This CDR3 region has 14 residues. V was pared by 2 bases and J by 3 bases, with 10 bases between. From germline, CDR1 is SEHNR and CDR2 FQNEAQ (reference sequence). In DNA form, the CDR3 reads TGTGCCAGCAGCTTATCGAGGGATGAAGAGACCCAGTACTTC. Protein product: CASSLSRDEETQYF. Filled out from reference TRBV7-9 and TRBJ2-5, the complete variable domain reads DTGVSQNPRHKITKRGQNVTFRCDPISEHNRLYWYRQTLGQGPEFLTYFQNEAQLEKSRLLSDRFSAERPKGSFSTLEIQRTEQGDSAMYLCASSLSRDEETQYFGPGTRLLVL.

This clone showed up just a few times. The chain is built from TRBV21-1 and TRBJ2-7; the table's D gene call, TRBD2, was not cross checked with the DNA. TRBV21-1 is listed as a pseudogene. The CDR3 is 15 residues long. The CDR3 region has the DNA TGTGCCAGCAGCAAAGAGCAACGGATCGGGAGGGAGCAGTACGTC. Translation: CASSKEQRIGREQYV.

In this sample, this clone turned up a few times. The chain recombines TRBV19 with TRBJ1-2, with D unclear. The CDR3 is 13 residues long. Trimming pared 9 bases from V and 6 bases from J, leaving 17 bases between. The germline gives CDR1 LNHDA, CDR2 SQIVND (reference sequence). CDR3 nucleotides: TGTGCCAGCCGTCTTTTCGGGTCCAATGGCTACACCTTC. This sequence encodes CASRLFGSNGYTF.

The chain recombines TRBV19 with TRBJ2-1, with TRBD1 matching over 9 bases. After removal of 3 bases from V and 4 bases from J, the junction contained 4 bases not matched to a gene. Per germline, CDR1 LNHDA and CDR2 SQIVND (reference sequence). The CDR3 consists of 15 residues. CDR3 nucleotide sequence: TGTGCCAGTAGTATGGCACAGGGGGCGTACAATGAGCAGTTCTTC. Translating gives CASSMAQGAYNEQFF. Full variable domain (outside the CDR3, taken from reference TRBV19 and TRBJ2-1): DGGITQSPKYLFRKEGQNVTLSCEQNLNHDAMYWYRQDPGQGLRLIYYSQIVNDFQKGDIAEGYSVSREKKESFPLTVTSAQKNPTAFYLCASSMAQGAYNEQFFGPGTRLTVL.

The rearrangement uses TRBV6-5 and TRBJ1-2, with D uncertain. V lost 6 bases and J lost 8, with 22 bases in between. The length of the CDR3 is 15 residues. In germline, CDR1 is MNHEY, CDR2 SVGAGI. This CDR3 reads CASRSTAASVSGYTF. The CDR3 DNA follows: TGTGCCAGCAGATCCACGGCCGCTTCTGTATCAGGCTACACCTTC.

This clone was found a few times. V gene TRBV14 combines with J gene TRBJ2-3; 8 bases agree with TRBD2. CDR3 length: 16 amino acids. With V trimmed by 3 bases and J by 2 bases, 7 bases remained unmatched. Germline CDR1 and CDR2: SGHDN and FVKESK. CDR3 coding DNA: TGTGCCAGCAGCCATCCGGGACTAGAAATCACAGATACGCAGTATTTT. Protein product: CASSHPGLEITDTQYF.

This clone was detected a few times. The chain uses TRBV7-9 and TRBJ2-7; 10 bases agree with TRBD1. CDR3 length: 17 amino acids. After removal of 0 bases from V and 5 bases from J, the junction contained 10 bases not matched to a gene. CDR1 is SEHNR and CDR2 is FQNEAQ in the germline V gene (reference sequence). CDR3 in DNA: TGTGCCAGCAGCTTAGCCCTGCCGGGACAGGGGTTCCACGAGCAGTACTTC. Its protein is CASSLALPGQGFHEQYF.

The V call is TRBV28, the J call TRBJ1-1; TRBD1 matches at 7 bases. V lost 5 bases and J lost 3; bases outside the gene matches: 9. Germline CDR1 and CDR2: MDHEN and SYDVKM. The CDR3 totals 15 residues. DNA of the CDR3: TGTGCCAGCAGTCCTACAGGGGAGAGGTACACTGAAGCTTTCTTT. Residues: CASSPTGERYTEAFF. Complete variable domain (other parts from reference TRBV28 and TRBJ1-1): DVKVTQSSRYLVKRTGEKVFLECVQDMDHENMFWYRQDPGLGLRLIYFSYDVKMKEKGDIPEGYSVSREKKERFSLILESASTNQTSMYLCASSPTGERYTEAFFGQGTRLTVV.

This clone was seen a handful of times. The chain recombines TRBV7-9 with TRBJ2-7; tentatively, D is TRBD1 or TRBD2 (5 bases each). This CDR3 contains 11 residues. V was clipped by 5 bases and J by 11 bases, with 13 bases between them. The germline CDR1 and CDR2 sequences are SEHNR and FQNEAQ (reference sequence). The DNA of the CDR3 is TGTGCCAGCAGCCCGGGACCGAAGGAGTACGTC. Translated: CASSPGPKEYV.

This clone was detected a few times. The chain uses TRBV7-9 and TRBJ2-5; 10 bases match TRBD2. V was clipped by 0 bases and J by 1 base; unmatched bases: 2. The CDR3 is made up of 16 amino acids. CDR1 and CDR2 from the germline V gene are SEHNR and FQNEAQ (reference sequence). The CDR3 spells CASSLALAGVQETQYF. Here the CDR3 DNA reads TGTGCCAGCAGCTTAGCGCTAGCGGGAGTCCAAGAGACCCAGTACTTC.

The chain has TRBV6-6 and TRBJ2-7, with 7 bases that match TRBD1. The CDR3 covers 13 residues. Germline V CDR1 and CDR2: MNHNY, SVGAGI (reference sequence). V trimming: 6 bases; J trimming: 2 bases; junction bases outside the gene matches: 4. CDR3: CASSQTGTYEQYV. DNA of the CDR3: TGTGCCAGCAGCCAGACAGGGACCTACGAGCAGTACGTC.

The CDR3 reads CASIFGGSGYTF. The DNA of the CDR3 is TGTGCCAGCATATTCGGAGGATCTGGCTACACCTTC. The V call is TRBV28, the J call TRBJ1-2, with no clear D. The germline CDR1 and CDR2 sequences are MDHEN and SYDVKM. The CDR3 runs to 12 residues. Trimming shortened V by 7 bases and J by 7 bases, and 13 bases separated the two germline ends.

This clone was seen only a few times. This sample includes further DNA sequences coding for the same CDR3. This chain links TRBV9 with TRBJ1-3; possible D gene TRBD1, 6 bases. V lost 0 bases and J lost 2, with 6 bases in between. The CDR3 loop spans 14 amino acids. In germline, CDR1 is SGDLS, CDR2 YYNGEE. CDR3 loop: CASSVGGPGNTIYF. DNA of the CDR3: TGTGCCAGCAGCGTAGGGGGGCCTGGAAACACCATATATTTT.

The chain joins TRBV5-1 to TRBJ2-1, with TRBD2 matching 8 bases. The junction had 3 bases not matched to a gene; V was cut back by 1 base and J by 0 bases. Germline CDR1 is SGHRS and CDR2 is YFSETQ. CDR3 length: 16 amino acids. CDR3 amino acids: CASSLTGTSSYNEQFF. The CDR3 coding sequence is TGCGCCAGCAGCTTGACCGGGACTAGCTCCTACAATGAGCAGTTCTTC.